The 7 T cell receptor beta chains presented below share a single source sample, sequenced in a study of cytomegalovirus exposure and HLA in healthy donors. The PCR ran on 60 Vbeta and 13 Jbeta primers. Profiled with immunoSEQ multiplex PCR; TCRdb holds only in-frame clones, not every one. The sample records about 140,000 clones, 70% to 85% being singletons. Sequenced material: PBMCs. The receptor set was obtained from a woman aged 40 to 55 in good health and CMV-seronegative.

The gene calls are TRBV4-3 and TRBJ1-2; no clear D. V shed 0 bases and J shed 4 bases, with 9 bases lying between them. The CDR3 extends over 14 amino acids. Per the germline V gene, CDR1 is LGHNA and CDR2 is YSLEER. CDR3 coding DNA: TGCGCCAGCAGCCAAGATGTGCGGGCCTATGGCTACACCTTC. The encoded protein is CASSQDVRAYGYTF.

This clone came up once. This rearrangement joins TRBV2 to TRBJ2-5, with 7 bases identical to TRBD1. Losses at the gene ends were 6 bases for V and 2 bases for J; bases not matched to a gene: 3. Germline CDR1 and CDR2: SNHLY and FYNNEI. This CDR3 comprises 13 residues. The CDR3 nucleotides are TGTGCCAGCAGCCGGGACAGTCAAGAGACCCAGTACTTC. As protein: CASSRDSQETQYF.

The chain has TRBV6-5 and TRBJ1-6; D is possibly TRBD1 (5 bases). The CDR3 runs 15 residues. Germline V lookup: CDR1 MNHEY, CDR2 SVGAGI. Trimming cost V 0 bases and J 7 bases, with 10 bases left between them. Here the CDR3 reads CASSYSAGENSPLHF. DNA for the CDR3: TGTGCCAGCAGTTACTCCGCGGGGGAGAATTCACCCCTCCACTTT.

The rearrangement links TRBV12-5 to TRBJ2-2, with a weak D call TRBD2 (5 bases). V was clipped by 0 bases and J by 4 bases, with 12 bases between them. Germline values: CDR1 LGHNT, CDR2 FRNRAP. There are 16 residues in the CDR3. CDR3 protein: CASGLVLRGITGELFF. The CDR3 DNA reads as TGTGCTAGTGGTTTGGTACTCCGGGGAATCACCGGGGAGCTGTTTTTT.

The genes are TRBV6-4 and TRBJ2-1, with 7 bases fitting TRBD1. V dropped 6 bases and J dropped 3; count of bases not matched to a gene: 5. CDR1 and CDR2 (germline): MRHNA, SNTAGT. The CDR3 is made up of 14 amino acids. CDR3 loop: CASSASGGYNEQFF. DNA for the CDR3: TGTGCCAGCAGCGCGTCAGGGGGCTACAATGAGCAGTTCTTC.

A word on this clone: Other DNA sequences of this sample code for an identical CDR3. The chain combines TRBV29-1 with TRBJ1-1, with no clear D. CDR3 length: 12 amino acids. Germline values: CDR1 SQVTM, CDR2 ANQGSEA. The V and J ends lost 5 bases and 4 bases respectively, with 11 bases between them. For the CDR3, the DNA is TGCAGCGTTTGGATTGGAGTCACTGAAGCTTTCTTT. It encodes CSVWIGVTEAFF. Based on the CDR3 plus reference TRBV29-1 and TRBJ1-1, the full variable domain is SAVISQKPSRDICQRGTSLTIQCQVDSQVTMMFWYRQQPGQSLTLIATANQGSEATYESGFVIDKFPISRPNLTFSTLTVSNMSPEDSSIYLCSVWIGVTEAFFGQGTRLTVV.

The chain recombines TRBV6-5 with TRBJ1-2; no firm D call. V lost 5 bases and J 5 bases, leaving 12 bases between the germline ends. Germline V lookup: CDR1 MNHEY, CDR2 SVGAGI. The length of the CDR3 is 13 residues. CDR3 in amino acids: CASSRAGDYGYTF. CDR3 nucleotide sequence: TGTGCCAGCAGTAGAGCCGGGGATTATGGCTACACCTTC.